The 29 T cell receptor beta chains below were found in one sample sequenced in a study of blood T cell repertoires in COVID-19 (dated by TCRdb to the early 2020s). Libraries were built with the immunoSEQ multiplex PCR assay. TCRdb holds this immuneACCESS table with in-frame rearrangements only. Some clones are missing; in checked studies, unresolved V genes explain under half, and the rest has no known cause. The sample table holds fewer than 200,000 clones, of which roughly four fifths were seen once. Jointly, the top ten make up 5.5% to 7.5% of the sample. Material: peripheral blood. These receptors were taken from a human donor in a cohort sampled during active COVID-19.

V is TRBV27 and J is TRBJ2-7; tentative D call: TRBD2 (6 bases). V shed 5 bases and J shed 3 bases, with 20 bases lying between them. Looked up from germline, CDR1 is MNHEY and CDR2 is SMNVEV (reference sequence). The CDR3 covers 16 residues. The CDR3 DNA sequence: TGTGCCAGCAGTATCACTCCTTGGGGAGGAGACTACGAGCAGTACTTC. As protein: CASSITPWGGDYEQYF.

This clone was detected only once. V gene TRBV3-1 (or the pseudogene TRBV3-2) combines with J gene TRBJ1-2, with a tentative D call TRBD1 (5 bases). This CDR3 has 15 amino acids. The V end lost 4 bases, the J end lost 4 bases, and 16 bases lay between the germline ends. Germline V lookup: CDR1 LGHDT, CDR2 YNNKEL (reference sequence). The CDR3 is CASSPHDRSPYGYTF. CDR3 nucleotides: TGTGCCAGCAGCCCACACGACAGAAGCCCCTATGGCTACACCTTC.

The J gene is TRBJ1-6, the V gene TRBV2; D may be TRBD1 (6 bases). The CDR3 has 17 amino acids. CDR1 is SNHLY and CDR2 is FYNNEI in the germline V gene. V shed 3 bases and J shed 2 bases, with 14 bases lying between them. The CDR3 bases are TGTGCCAGCAGTGAGGGGGGGGGCGGCACCTATAATTCACCCCTCCACTTT. This codes for CASSEGGGGTYNSPLHF.

The V and J genes are TRBV2 and TRBJ1-6; D gene unclear. V lost 5 bases to trimming and J lost 6 bases, with 14 bases between them. Germline CDR1 is SNHLY and CDR2 is FYNNEI. The CDR3 runs to 15 residues. The CDR3 region is CASSPSPRGNSPLHF. CDR3 bases: TGTGCCAGCAGTCCGTCCCCTCGGGGTAATTCACCCCTCCACTTT.

This rearrangement joins TRBV7-2 to TRBJ1-2, with a weak D call TRBD1 (5 bases). The CDR3 covers 15 residues. Germline CDR1 and CDR2: SGHTA and FQGNSA. Trimming removed 1 base from V and 3 bases from J, with 12 bases in between. CDR3 in amino acids: CASSLGRGLDYGYTF. The CDR3, as DNA: TGTGCCAGCAGCTTAGGCCGGGGGTTGGACTATGGCTACACCTTC.

This chain joins TRBV12-3 or TRBV12-4 and TRBJ2-7; TRBD1 might be the D (6 bases). The V and J ends lost 6 bases and 6 bases respectively, with 15 bases between them. The CDR3 runs to 13 residues. The CDR3 region has the DNA TGTGCCAGCAGCCACAACAGGGAAAGCGAGCAGTACTTC. Translated, it gives CASSHNRESEQYF.

V and J are TRBV29-1 and TRBJ2-5; possibly TRBD2 for D (6 bases). With 6 bases removed from V and 4 bases from J, the gap between germline ends came to 15 bases. The CDR3 extends over 13 amino acids. Germline CDR1 and CDR2: SQVTM and ANQGSEA. The CDR3: CSVPTLAAETQYF. In DNA form, the CDR3 reads TGCAGCGTACCCACACTAGCAGCAGAGACCCAGTACTTC. Full variable domain (outside the CDR3, taken from reference TRBV29-1 and TRBJ2-5): SAVISQKPSRDICQRGTSLTIQCQVDSQVTMMFWYRQQPGQSLTLIATANQGSEATYESGFVIDKFPISRPNLTFSTLTVSNMSPEDSSIYLCSVPTLAAETQYFGPGTRLLVL.

In DNA, the CDR3 is TGTGCCAGCAGCGCAGGACGGACAGGGGGCGGCGAGCAGTACTTC. It specifies CASSAGRTGGGEQYF. The rearrangement links TRBV7-8 to TRBJ2-7; TRBD1 agrees at 11 bases. V lost 5 bases and J lost 6; bases outside the gene matches: 9. This CDR3 has 15 amino acids. Germline assignment: CDR1 SGHVS and CDR2 FQNEAQ. The entire variable domain, with the rest obtained from reference TRBV7-8 and TRBJ2-7, is as follows: GAGVSQSPRYKVAKRGQDVALRCDPISGHVSLFWYQQALGQGPEFLTYFQNEAQLDKSGLPSDRFFAERPEGSVSTLKIQRTQQEDSAVYLCASSAGRTGGGEQYFGPGTRLTVT.

This chain links TRBV30 with TRBJ2-3; D may be TRBD1 (5 bases). Per the germline V gene, CDR1 is GTSNPN and CDR2 is SVGIG (reference sequence). With 1 base removed from V and 4 bases from J, the gap between germline ends came to 12 bases. This CDR3 comprises 14 residues. The CDR3 region has the DNA TGTGCCTGGAGTGGGGGAAGGGGCGCAGATACGCAGTATTTT. It encodes CAWSGGRGADTQYF.

This chain links TRBV6-2 or TRBV6-3 with TRBJ2-7; D is ambiguous. This CDR3 is 14 amino acids long. The ends were cut back, 3 bases at V and 1 base at J, with 10 bases in the middle. The germline CDR1 and CDR2 sequences are MNHEY and SVGEGT. The CDR3 DNA follows: TGTGCCAGCAGTTATCCTACACAGTCCTACGAGCAGTACTTC. This translates into CASSYPTQSYEQYF.

This chain links TRBV2 with TRBJ1-1; 8 bases are a match to TRBD1. This CDR3 spans 13 amino acids. V gave up 7 bases and J gave up 1 base; unmatched junction bases: 2. Germline V gene lookup returns CDR1 SNHLY and CDR2 FYNNEI. DNA of the CDR3: TGTGCCAGCACGGACAGGGCGAACACTGAAGCTTTCTTT. Its translation is CASTDRANTEAFF.

This clone was found once. The gene calls are TRBV29-1 and TRBJ1-4; perhaps TRBD1 as D (6 bases). The CDR3 contains 16 residues. Per germline, CDR1 SQVTM and CDR2 ANQGSEA. Between the trimmed V and J ends, which lost 7 bases and 0 bases, there was a span of 18 bases. This CDR3 reads CSEQGQLFATNEKLFF. The DNA of the CDR3 is TGCAGCGAACAAGGACAGCTATTTGCAACTAATGAAAAACTGTTTTTT.

J is TRBJ1-6 and V is TRBV7-9; tentative D call: TRBD1 (6 bases). V shed 3 bases and J shed 4 bases, with 10 bases lying between them. Per germline, CDR1 SEHNR and CDR2 FQNEAQ (reference sequence). The CDR3 runs 15 residues. The DNA of the CDR3 is TGTGCCAGCAGCTTCGGACAGTCTTATAATTCACCCCTCCACTTT. Amino acids: CASSFGQSYNSPLHF. Full variable domain (outside the CDR3, taken from reference TRBV7-9 and TRBJ1-6): DTGVSQNPRHKITKRGQNVTFRCDPISEHNRLYWYRQTLGQGPEFLTYFQNEAQLEKSRLLSDRFSAERPKGSFSTLEIQRTEQGDSAMYLCASSFGQSYNSPLHFGNGTRLTVT.

The chain combines TRBV2 with TRBJ1-1; perhaps TRBD1 as D (5 bases). V dropped 9 bases and J dropped 4 bases, with 12 bases sitting between them. Germline values: CDR1 SNHLY, CDR2 FYNNEI. CDR3 length: 12 amino acids. The CDR3 spells CASLQGFTEAFF. The CDR3 nucleotides read TGTGCCAGTCTTCAGGGTTTCACTGAAGCTTTCTTT.

The V call is TRBV4-1, the J call TRBJ2-3; 8 bases fit TRBD2. V was clipped by 4 bases and J by 2 bases; unmatched bases: 8. This CDR3 has 16 residues. Per the germline V gene, CDR1 is MGHRA and CDR2 is YSYEKL. The CDR3 is CASSRGAGGSTDTQYF. DNA for the CDR3: TGCGCCAGCAGCCGAGGGGCGGGGGGCTCCACAGATACGCAGTATTTT.

The chain recombines TRBV5-6 with TRBJ1-6, with TRBD1 matching over 8 bases. Germline V lookup: CDR1 SGHDT, CDR2 YYEEEE. CDR3 length: 15 amino acids. Unmatched junction bases numbered 3, after V lost 0 bases and J lost 7 bases. The CDR3 DNA reads TGTGCCAGCAGCTTGGGGACAGGGCCCAATTCACCCCTCCACTTT. It specifies CASSLGTGPNSPLHF.

This chain uses TRBV28 with TRBJ1-6, with a tentative D call TRBD1 (6 bases). The V end was cut by 6 bases, the J end by 6 bases, with 12 bases between. The CDR3 has 14 amino acids. Germline V lookup: CDR1 MDHEN, CDR2 SYDVKM. The CDR3 region is CASSLQGFNSPLHF. Here the CDR3 DNA reads TGTGCCAGCAGCCTACAGGGTTTTAATTCACCCCTCCACTTT.

The V gene is TRBV30, the J gene TRBJ1-5, with TRBD1 matching 9 bases. The CDR3 is 13 residues long. V dropped 2 bases and J dropped 5; count of bases not matched to a gene: 1. Germline V lookup: CDR1 GTSNPN, CDR2 SVGIG (reference sequence). Here the CDR3 DNA reads TGTGCCTGGAGTAGACAGGGGGATCAGCCCCAGCATTTT. Translation: CAWSRQGDQPQHF.

The V call is TRBV7-6, the J call TRBJ1-6; D remains ambiguous. This CDR3 is built from 13 residues. Germline CDR1 SGHVS, CDR2 FNYEAQ. V shed 5 bases and J shed 9 bases, with 11 bases lying between them. CDR3 DNA sequence: TGTGCCAGCAGCATAGAATCCGGTTCACCCCTCCACTTT. Its protein product is CASSIESGSPLHF.

V gene TRBV2 combines with J gene TRBJ1-2, with TRBD1 matching over 11 bases. The germline gives CDR1 SNHLY, CDR2 FYNNEI. CDR3 length: 16 residues. The V and J ends lost 0 bases and 3 bases, in that order; junction bases with no gene match: 3. The CDR3 DNA reads as TGTGCCAGCAGTGAAGCGCGGACAGGGGGCGACTATGGCTACACCTTC. Its translation: CASSEARTGGDYGYTF. The entire variable domain, with the rest obtained from reference TRBV2 and TRBJ1-2, is as follows: EPEVTQTPSHQVTQMGQEVILRCVPISNHLYFYWYRQILGQKVEFLVSFYNNEISEKSEIFDDQFSVERPDGSNFTLKIRSTKLEDSAMYFCASSEARTGGDYGYTFGSGTRLTVV.

The chain combines TRBV25-1 with TRBJ2-7; TRBD1 agrees at 8 bases. CDR1 MGHDK and CDR2 SYGVNS come from the germline V gene. The CDR3 length is 14 residues. V lost 5 bases to trimming and J lost 9 bases; unmatched junction nucleotides: 12. In DNA form, the CDR3 reads TGTGCCAGCAGTCCCGCCGCGGCAGGGGGCGGGCAGTACTTC. It encodes CASSPAAAGGGQYF.

This chain uses TRBV5-4 with TRBJ1-1; 9 nucleotides align to TRBD1. The V gene's germline CDR1 is SGHNT and CDR2 YYREEE (reference sequence). After removal of 4 bases from V and 4 bases from J, the junction contained 8 bases not matched to a gene. There are 15 residues in the CDR3. CDR3 residues: CASSPGTGKTTEAFF. CDR3 DNA sequence: TGTGCCAGCAGCCCAGGGACAGGGAAGACCACTGAAGCTTTCTTT.

The V and J genes are TRBV5-1 and TRBJ2-5; the match to TRBD2 covers 8 bases. Per germline, CDR1 SGHRS and CDR2 YFSETQ. The CDR3 spans 15 residues. V gave up 7 bases and J gave up 3 bases; unmatched junction bases: 11. The CDR3 protein is CASGGRWGTKETQYF. CDR3 DNA: TGCGCCAGCGGCGGGAGGTGGGGGACTAAAGAGACCCAGTACTTC.

The chain couples TRBV5-1 to TRBJ1-3; 7 nucleotides agree with TRBD1. J gave up 4 bases and V 2 bases, and 12 bases lay outside the gene matches. The CDR3 contains 17 residues. CDR1 and CDR2 from the germline V gene are SGHRS and YFSETQ. CDR3 in DNA: TGCGCCAGCAGCTTTCGAGCCTCACCCAGGGGGGGAAACACCATATATTTT. Protein product: CASSFRASPRGGNTIYF.

The chain is built from TRBV6-5 and TRBJ2-7, with a possible D match to TRBD1 (5 bases). CDR3 length: 13 residues. Trimming left V 6 bases short and J 6 bases short, with 15 bases between. CDR1 is MNHEY, CDR2 SVGAGI, per germline. CDR3 sequence (DNA): TGTGCCAGCAGACACTGGGGCCAGTCCGAGCAGTACTTC. Its translation is CASRHWGQSEQYF.

The chain links TRBV7-3 to TRBJ2-7, with D perhaps TRBD2 (6 bases). The V gene's germline CDR1 is SGHTA and CDR2 FQGTGA. The CDR3 length is 15 residues. Trimming shortened V by 1 base and J by 2 bases, and 12 bases separated the two germline ends. DNA for the CDR3: TGTGCCAGCAGCTTAAGCGGGGATTCAACCTACGAGCAGTACTTC. Residues: CASSLSGDSTYEQYF.

The V and J genes are TRBV5-5 and TRBJ2-1; TRBD2 matches 7 bases. The junction had 8 bases not matched to a gene; V was cut back by 6 bases and J by 8 bases. There are 13 residues in the CDR3. Germline V gene lookup returns CDR1 SGHKS and CDR2 YYEKEE (reference sequence). CDR3 sequence: CASIRLASDEQFF. CDR3 DNA sequence: TGTGCCAGCATCCGACTAGCCTCGGATGAGCAGTTCTTC. Supplemented by reference TRBV5-5 and TRBJ2-1, the full variable domain reads DAGVTQSPTHLIKTRGQQVTLRCSPISGHKSVSWYQQVLGQGPQFIFQYYEKEERGRGNFPDRFSARQFPNYSSELNVNALLLGDSALYLCASIRLASDEQFFGPGTRLTVL.

The chain carries TRBV27 and TRBJ2-7; 11 bases line up with TRBD1. CDR3 length: 13 residues. Trimming at V came to 6 bases and at J to 10 bases, leaving 8 bases not matched to a gene. The germline gives CDR1 MNHEY, CDR2 SMNVEV (reference sequence). The CDR3 region has the DNA TGTGCCAGCAGCCCAGGACAGGGGGCATCTCAGTACTTC. Translated, it gives CASSPGQGASQYF.

The chain combines TRBV6-6 with TRBJ1-4; D gene uncertain. Germline loops: CDR1 MNHNY, CDR2 SVGAGI (reference sequence). CDR3 length: 14 amino acids. V lost 2 bases and J lost 4, with 8 bases in between. This chain's CDR3 is CASSYQRFNEKLFF. In nucleotides, the CDR3 is TGTGCCAGCAGTTACCAACGGTTTAATGAAAAACTGTTTTTT.